This T cell receptor beta chain was retrieved from a study of shared T cell receptors in the human thymus. The assay was immunoSEQ multiplex PCR, and TCRdb's table has in-frame clones only and misses some. The sample holds 540,000 or so clones, around 78% seen once. The ends lost 4 bases at V and 3 bases at J; junction bases unmatched: 5. The CDR3 sequence is 14 residues long. Per germline, CDR1 SGHDT and CDR2 YYEEEE. These data also formed part of another study, on human thymus T cells. That paper notes: Thymus tissue was removed during corrective cardiac surgery. What appeared biased in thymic and blood repertoires was the usage of V and J genes. Related research has reported that thymic repertoires overlap highly among unrelated individuals.

This TCR was sampled from a boy younger than two with a congenital heart defect. The chain couples TRBV5-6 to TRBJ2-3, with TRBD1 matching 7 bases. The specimen sequenced was thymocytes. This CDR3 is CASSPGTATDTQYF. CDR3 nucleotide sequence: TGTGCCAGCAGCCCCGGGACAGCAACAGATACGCAGTATTTT.